Included here is one T cell receptor (beta chain) sequence, with context. Sample treatment: randomized to nivolumab then ipilimumab (arm A) or the reverse (arm B). The CDR3 has 12 amino acids. Trimming left V 5 bases short and J 10 bases short, with 14 bases between. Per germline, CDR1 MDHEN and CDR2 SYDVKM. Sequencing was performed with immunoSEQ multiplex PCR; in TCRdb, only in-frame clones are kept and a portion is missing. The sample yields 20,000 to 25,000 clones, roughly 86% seen once. This record comes from a study of sequential checkpoint blockade in melanoma. Study summary: After both sequences, patients received maintenance nivolumab.

The genes are TRBV28 and TRBJ1-1; D remains unclear. This clonotype originated in a human donor with melanoma. The sequences come from CD8+ T cells sorted from blood (inferred from file names), collected from a patient given nivolumab and ipilimumab in sequence. The CDR3 is CASSPNGEGAFF. The CDR3 DNA follows: TGTGCCAGCAGTCCAAATGGGGAGGGAGCTTTCTTT.